The clone carrying this T cell receptor beta chain was counted once. Its antigen is unidentified. These data come from a study of radiation and T cells in renal cell carcinoma. Study context: Nephrectomy followed 15 Gy stereotactic body radiation by 4 weeks. Regarding the study as a whole: Top tumor clonotypes rose in blood 2 weeks post-radiation, then contracted. Baseline intratumoral clonotype presence is unknown without pretreatment biopsies.

Time point defined: blood 2 weeks post-SBRT. The treatment denotes: 15 Gy SBRT to primary tumor, nephrectomy 4 weeks later. Clones were sequenced by immunoSEQ multiplex PCR, and TCRdb holds only the in-frame ones, with some missing. The repertoire holds 70,000 or so clones, over 80% seen once, with almost 6% in the top ten. The length of the CDR3 is 15 residues. Trimming took 0 bases from V and 6 from J, leaving 18 bases between them. The germline V gene has CDR1 GTSNPN and CDR2 SVGIG (reference sequence). The material sequenced was blood, taken from a patient whose treatment included radiotherapy and nephrectomy. The receptor comes from a man in his fifties or sixties with renal cell carcinoma. This chain connects TRBV30 to TRBJ2-7; the D call may be TRBD1 or TRBD2 (5 bases each). The CDR3 DNA reads TGTGCCTGGAGTGTAGAGAGGGGAATGGGGAGCGAGCAGTACTTC. This sequence encodes CAWSVERGMGSEQYF.